This is a list of T cell receptor beta chains from one sample in a study of T cells after yellow fever vaccination. Using its own MiXCR run on the 5' RACE reads, TCRdb lists one record per CDR3 protein. The sample has 120,000 or so distinct CDR3 sequences; more than 7.5% are singletons. Sequencing used CD8+ T cells sorted from PBMCs, obtained on the day of the yellow fever booster vaccination. The receptors come from a man younger than 35 who received the YFV17D yellow fever vaccine. The CDR3 runs from the conserved cysteine through the conserved F or W. The D gene is left open where the match is weak. Expanded clones are given a class, and other clones once, few, many or no size at all.

j_call	v_call	clone_size	d_call	cdr3_aa	cdr3_nt
TRBJ2-1	TRBV7-9	many	-	CASMPTKVGSSYNEQFF	TGTGCCAGCATGCCAACCAAAGTGGGGAGCTCCTACAATGAGCAGTTCTTC
TRBJ2-5	TRBV12-3/TRBV12-4	many	TRBD2	CASRKRDGETQYF	TGTGCCAGCAGGAAGCGGGACGGGGAGACCCAGTACTTC
TRBJ2-2	TRBV12-3/TRBV12-4	few	-	CASSPSGARNTGELFF	TGTGCCAGCAGCCCCTCCGGGGCACGGAACACCGGGGAGCTGTTTTTT
TRBJ1-1	TRBV20-1	-	-	CSASGAVNTEAFF	TGCAGTGCTAGTGGGGCGGTGAACACTGAAGCTTTCTTT
TRBJ2-7	TRBV7-2	-	TRBD2	CASSPTSGGSYEQYF	TGTGCCAGCAGCCCGACTAGCGGGGGCTCCTACGAGCAGTACTTC
TRBJ2-3	TRBV6-5	-	-	CASSYSASITDTQYF	TGTGCCAGCAGTTACTCGGCTAGTATCACAGATACGCAGTATTTT
TRBJ2-3	TRBV5-6	-	TRBD2	CASSLAAGGPTDTQYF	TGTGCCAGCAGCTTGGCTGCGGGGGGGCCGACAGATACGCAGTATTTT
TRBJ1-2	TRBV18	few	-	CASSPSRYTF	TGTGCCAGCTCACCAAGTCGCTACACCTTC
TRBJ2-1	TRBV7-6	-	-	CASSLSFEQFF	TGTGCCAGCAGCTTATCCTTTGAGCAGTTCTTC
TRBJ1-1	TRBV6-5	-	-	CATRLGNTEAFF	TGTGCCACTCGATTGGGGAACACTGAAGCTTTCTTT
TRBJ2-1	TRBV20-1	-	-	CSAPSGPDYNEQFF	TGCAGTGCTCCCTCGGGGCCTGACTACAATGAGCAGTTCTTC
TRBJ2-1	TRBV10-3	-	-	CAISEVQGMLYEQFF	TGTGCCATCAGTGAGGTGCAGGGAATGTTATATGAGCAGTTCTTC
TRBJ2-7	TRBV2	-	TRBD2	CASSDQAGNYEQYF	TGTGCCAGCAGTGACCAAGCGGGGAACTACGAGCAGTACTTC
TRBJ1-5	TRBV7-2	-	-	CASSLGGGGNQPQHF	TGTGCCAGCAGCTTAGGGGGGGGAGGCAATCAGCCCCAGCATTTT
TRBJ2-1	TRBV12-3/TRBV12-4	few	-	CASRSGFNEQFF	TGTGCCAGCAGATCGGGGTTCAATGAGCAGTTCTTC
TRBJ1-5	TRBV6-2/TRBV6-3	-	-	CASSYSKRVSDQPQHF	TGTGCCAGCAGTTACTCGAAACGGGTATCGGATCAGCCCCAGCATTTT
TRBJ1-4	TRBV6-5	-	-	CASSFEAHTNEKLFF	TGTGCCAGCAGTTTCGAGGCGCACACTAATGAAAAACTGTTTTTT
TRBJ1-1	TRBV6-2/TRBV6-3	-	TRBD1	CASSSFDRVDTEAFF	TGTGCCAGCAGTTCGTTCGACAGGGTGGACACTGAAGCTTTCTTT
TRBJ2-7	TRBV6-1	-	-	CASSERSYEQYF	TGTGCCAGCAGTGAACGCAGCTACGAGCAGTACTTC
TRBJ1-2	TRBV20-1	few	-	CSAEDLGQGSFYGYTF	TGCAGTGCCGAGGACCTGGGGCAGGGATCCTTCTATGGCTACACCTTC
TRBJ2-6	TRBV12-3/TRBV12-4	few	-	CASSFVGSRANVLTF	TGTGCCAGCAGTTTCGTTGGAAGTAGGGCCAACGTCCTGACTTTC
TRBJ1-1	TRBV19	-	TRBD1	CASSGQPLGQGVWNTEAFF	TGTGCCAGTAGTGGCCAGCCTCTGGGACAGGGGGTTTGGAACACTGAAGCTTTCTTT
TRBJ2-2	TRBV6-5	-	-	CASRGGSTTNTGELFF	TGTGCCAGCAGGGGCGGCTCGACAACGAACACCGGGGAGCTGTTTTTT